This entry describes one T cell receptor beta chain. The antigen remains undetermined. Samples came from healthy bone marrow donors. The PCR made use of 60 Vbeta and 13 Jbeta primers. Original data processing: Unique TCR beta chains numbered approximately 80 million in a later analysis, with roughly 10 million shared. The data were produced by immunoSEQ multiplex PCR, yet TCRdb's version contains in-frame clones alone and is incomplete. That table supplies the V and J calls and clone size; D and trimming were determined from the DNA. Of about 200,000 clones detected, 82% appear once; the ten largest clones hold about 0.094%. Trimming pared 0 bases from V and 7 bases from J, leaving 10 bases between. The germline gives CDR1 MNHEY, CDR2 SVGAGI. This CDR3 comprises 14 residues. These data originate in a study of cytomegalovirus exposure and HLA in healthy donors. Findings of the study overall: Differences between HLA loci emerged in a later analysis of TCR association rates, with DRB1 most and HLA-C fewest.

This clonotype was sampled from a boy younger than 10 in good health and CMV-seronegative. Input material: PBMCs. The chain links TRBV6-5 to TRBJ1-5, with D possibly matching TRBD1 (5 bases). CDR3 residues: CASSYSGVEQPQHF. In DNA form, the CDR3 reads TGTGCCAGCAGTTACTCAGGGGTCGAACAGCCCCAGCATTTT.